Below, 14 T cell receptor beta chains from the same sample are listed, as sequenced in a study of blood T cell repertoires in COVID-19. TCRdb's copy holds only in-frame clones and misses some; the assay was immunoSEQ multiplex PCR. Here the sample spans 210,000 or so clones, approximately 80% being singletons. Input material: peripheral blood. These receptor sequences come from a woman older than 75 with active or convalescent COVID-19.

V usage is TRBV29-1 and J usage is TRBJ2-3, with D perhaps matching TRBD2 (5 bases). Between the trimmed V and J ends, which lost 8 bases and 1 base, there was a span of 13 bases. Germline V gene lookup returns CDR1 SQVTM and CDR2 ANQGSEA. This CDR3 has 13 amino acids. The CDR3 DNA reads TGCAGCTCCCGGTTGGAGGGCACAGATACGCAGTATTTT. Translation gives CSSRLEGTDTQYF.

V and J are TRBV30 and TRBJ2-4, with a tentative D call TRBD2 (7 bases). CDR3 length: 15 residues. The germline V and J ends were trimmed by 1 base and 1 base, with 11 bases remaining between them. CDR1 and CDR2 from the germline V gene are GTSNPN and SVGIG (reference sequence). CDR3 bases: TGTGCCTGGAGTGGCGGGGGCGCGGCCAAAAACATTCAGTACTTC. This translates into CAWSGGGAAKNIQYF.

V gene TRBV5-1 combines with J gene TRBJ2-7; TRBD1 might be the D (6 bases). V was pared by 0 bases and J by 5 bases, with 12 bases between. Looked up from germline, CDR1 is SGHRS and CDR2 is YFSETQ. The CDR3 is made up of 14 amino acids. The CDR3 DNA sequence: TGCGCCAGCAGCTTGGCTGGGGGCGTAGACGAGCAGTACTTC. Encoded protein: CASSLAGGVDEQYF.

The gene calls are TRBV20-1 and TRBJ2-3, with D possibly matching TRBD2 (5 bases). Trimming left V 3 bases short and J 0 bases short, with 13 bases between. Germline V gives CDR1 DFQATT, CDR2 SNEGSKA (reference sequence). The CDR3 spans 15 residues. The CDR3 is CSASSGSRSTDTQYF. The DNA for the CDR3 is TGCAGTGCTAGTTCGGGATCAAGAAGCACAGATACGCAGTATTTT.

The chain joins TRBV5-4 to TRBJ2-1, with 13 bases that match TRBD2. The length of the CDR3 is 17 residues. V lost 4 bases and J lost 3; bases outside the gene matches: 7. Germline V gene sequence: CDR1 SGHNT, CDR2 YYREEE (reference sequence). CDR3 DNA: TGTGCCAGCAGCCCAGGGGGACTAGCGGGAAACTACAATGAGCAGTTCTTC. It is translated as CASSPGGLAGNYNEQFF.

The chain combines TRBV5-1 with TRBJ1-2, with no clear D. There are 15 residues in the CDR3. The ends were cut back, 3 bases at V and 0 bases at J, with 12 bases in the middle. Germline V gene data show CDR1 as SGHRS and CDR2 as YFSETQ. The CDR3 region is CASSSSGVSNYGYTF. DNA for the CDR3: TGCGCCAGCAGCTCGTCCGGGGTCTCTAACTATGGCTACACCTTC.

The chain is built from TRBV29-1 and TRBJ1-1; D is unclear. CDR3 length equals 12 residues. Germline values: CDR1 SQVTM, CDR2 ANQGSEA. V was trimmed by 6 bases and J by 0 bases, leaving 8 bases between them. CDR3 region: CSVKHMNTEAFF. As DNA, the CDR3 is TGCAGCGTAAAACATATGAACACTGAAGCTTTCTTT.

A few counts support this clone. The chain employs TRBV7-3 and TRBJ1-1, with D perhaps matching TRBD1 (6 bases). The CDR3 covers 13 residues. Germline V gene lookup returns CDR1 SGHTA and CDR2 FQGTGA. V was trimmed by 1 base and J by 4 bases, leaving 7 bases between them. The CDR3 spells CASSLRGPTEAFF. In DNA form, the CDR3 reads TGTGCCAGCAGCTTAAGGGGGCCCACTGAAGCTTTCTTT.

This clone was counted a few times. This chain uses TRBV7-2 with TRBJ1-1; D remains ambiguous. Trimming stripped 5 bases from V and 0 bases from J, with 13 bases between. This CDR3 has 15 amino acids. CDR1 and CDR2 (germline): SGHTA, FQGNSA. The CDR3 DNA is TGTGCCAGCAGCCGTGTGGCGGGTTTGAACACTGAAGCTTTCTTT. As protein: CASSRVAGLNTEAFF. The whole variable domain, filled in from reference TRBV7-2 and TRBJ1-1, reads GAGVSQSPSNKVTEKGKDVELRCDPISGHTALYWYRQSLGQGLEFLIYFQGNSAPDKSGLPSDRFSAERTGGSVSTLTIQRTQQEDSAVYLCASSRVAGLNTEAFFGQGTRLTVV.

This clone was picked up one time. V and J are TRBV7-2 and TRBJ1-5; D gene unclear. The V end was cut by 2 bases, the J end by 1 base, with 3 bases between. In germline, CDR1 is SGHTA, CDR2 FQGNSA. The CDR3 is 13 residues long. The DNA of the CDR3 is TGTGCCAGCAGCTTATCAAGCAATCAGCCCCAGCATTTT. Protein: CASSLSSNQPQHF.

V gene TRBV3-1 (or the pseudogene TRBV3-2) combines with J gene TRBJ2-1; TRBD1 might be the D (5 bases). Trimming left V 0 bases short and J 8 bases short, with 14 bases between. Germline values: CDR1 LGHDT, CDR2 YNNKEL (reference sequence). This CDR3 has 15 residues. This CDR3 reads CASSQDQRQGHEQFF. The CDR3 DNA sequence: TGTGCCAGCAGCCAAGATCAGAGGCAGGGCCATGAGCAGTTCTTC.

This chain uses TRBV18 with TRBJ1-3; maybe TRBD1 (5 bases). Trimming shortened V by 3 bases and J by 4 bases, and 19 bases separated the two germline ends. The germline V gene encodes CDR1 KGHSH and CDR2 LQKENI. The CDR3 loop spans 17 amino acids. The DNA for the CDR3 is TGTGCCAGCTCACCCTTCAATAGGGGCTCAGTAGGAAACACCATATATTTT. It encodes CASSPFNRGSVGNTIYF.

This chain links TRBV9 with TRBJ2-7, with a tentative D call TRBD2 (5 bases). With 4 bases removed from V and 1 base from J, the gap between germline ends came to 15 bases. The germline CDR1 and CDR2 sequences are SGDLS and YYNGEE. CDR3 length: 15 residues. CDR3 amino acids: CASSRSSADSYEQYF. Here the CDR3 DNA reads TGTGCCAGCAGCCGCAGTAGCGCAGATTCCTACGAGCAGTACTTC.

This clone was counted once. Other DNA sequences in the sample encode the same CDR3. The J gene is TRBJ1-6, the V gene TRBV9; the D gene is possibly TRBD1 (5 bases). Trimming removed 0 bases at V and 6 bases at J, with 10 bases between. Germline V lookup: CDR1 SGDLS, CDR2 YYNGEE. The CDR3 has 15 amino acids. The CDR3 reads CASSVEGHGNSPLHF. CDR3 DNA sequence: TGTGCCAGCAGCGTAGAGGGGCACGGTAATTCACCCCTCCACTTT.